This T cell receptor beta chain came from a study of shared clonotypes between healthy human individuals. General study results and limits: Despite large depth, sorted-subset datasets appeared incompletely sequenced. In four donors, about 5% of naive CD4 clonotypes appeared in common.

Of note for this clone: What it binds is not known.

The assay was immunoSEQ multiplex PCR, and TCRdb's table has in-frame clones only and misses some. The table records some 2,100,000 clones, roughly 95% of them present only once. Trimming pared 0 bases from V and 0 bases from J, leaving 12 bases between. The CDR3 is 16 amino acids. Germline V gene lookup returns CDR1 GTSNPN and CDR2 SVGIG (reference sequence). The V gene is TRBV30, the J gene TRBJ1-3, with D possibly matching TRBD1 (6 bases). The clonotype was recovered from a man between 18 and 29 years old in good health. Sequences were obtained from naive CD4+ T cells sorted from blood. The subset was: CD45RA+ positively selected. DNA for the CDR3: TGTGCCTGGAGTGTACAGGGACTAAGCTCTGGAAACACCATATATTTT. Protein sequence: CAWSVQGLSSGNTIYF.